The present entry profiles one T cell receptor beta chain with its context. Per germline, CDR1 SGHDT and CDR2 YYEEEE. V lost 5 bases and J 3 bases, leaving 17 bases between the germline ends. This CDR3 region has 16 residues. TCRdb keeps only in-frame clones here, not all; method: immunoSEQ multiplex PCR. The sample holds tens of thousands of clones, approximately 84% seen once. The sample comes from a study of T cells in narcolepsy. This receptor was identified in a human donor in good health. Sequencing input: memory (CD45RA-) CD4+ T cells from blood. The chain has TRBV5-6 and TRBJ2-2; no clear D. CDR3 DNA: TGTGCCAGCAGTTTTGGTGGCAGGTCTGACACCGGGGAGCTGTTTTTT. This encodes CASSFGGRSDTGELFF. The variable domain in full, with the rest retrieved from reference TRBV5-6 and TRBJ2-2, is DAGVTQSPTHLIKTRGQQVTLRCSPKSGHDTVSWYQQALGQGPQFIFQYYEEEERQRGNFPDRFSGHQFPNYSSELNVNALLLGDSALYLCASSFGGRSDTGELFFGEGSRLTVL.